In this sample, the clone carrying this T cell receptor beta chain turned up many times. Its antigen remains unidentified. For CDR3 and TCR beta VDJ profiling, genomic DNA was the template used. TCRdb recomputed calls from the reads with MiXCR, one row per CDR3 protein. The data contain about 220,000 distinct CDR3 sequences, more than 45% of them singletons. CD8+CD57+ cell expansion had been shown by flow cytometry in patients chosen for sequencing. The CDR3 has 15 residues. V shed 4 bases and J 3 bases; nucleotides not matched to a gene: 5. This sample is drawn from a study of CD8+CD57+ T cells in acquired aplastic anemia. Study results and limitations: Statistical testing detected no significant gap in CD8+ Simpson's diversity between patients and controls. Patients and controls shared just under 30 CD8+ CDR3 sequences, highly expressed in patients.

The V call is TRBV12-3 or TRBV12-4, the J call TRBJ2-2, with 7 nucleotides matching TRBD1. The receptor's source is a human donor with aplastic anemia. Sequencing was performed on sorted CD4+, CD8+, or CD8+CD57+ T cells (not recorded which) from PBMCs. For the CDR3, the DNA is TGTGCCAGCAGTTACGTCCAGGGGGACACCGGGGAGCTGTTTTTT. Amino acids: CASSYVQGDTGELFF.